This entry lists 19 T cell receptor beta chains sequenced from one sample in a study of beta chain features in type 1 diabetes (dated by TCRdb to 2016 to 2018). The full study reports these points: In all four CD4+ subsets, TCRB CDR3 length was moderately but significantly shorter in type 1 diabetes patients.

Library method: the immunoSEQ multiplex PCR assay. The entire amount of isolated RNA was reverse transcribed using the High Capacity cDNA Reverse Transcription Kit, so the sequenced TCRB transcripts were expressed ones. TCRdb holds this immuneACCESS table with in-frame rearrangements only. Some clones are missing; in checked studies, unresolved V genes explain under half, and the rest has no known cause. Present in this sample are roughly 130,000 clones, around 15% of which were seen just once. The top ten constitute under 2.5% of the sample. For these TCRs, the target antigens are not known. The sequenced sample consisted of central memory CD4+ T cells from blood. The origin of the receptors is a man aged 25-40 years with type 1 diabetes.

The chain links TRBV7-2 to TRBJ2-7; D gene ambiguous. Germline V gives CDR1 SGHTA, CDR2 FQGNSA. With 2 bases removed from V and 3 bases from J, the gap between germline ends came to 8 bases. CDR3 length: 13 amino acids. The CDR3 sequence: CASSLSTNYEQYF. DNA of the CDR3: TGTGCCAGCAGCTTAAGTACAAACTACGAGCAGTACTTC.

The rearrangement links TRBV14 to TRBJ1-2, with D hard to call. The germline V gene encodes CDR1 SGHDN and CDR2 FVKESK. The CDR3 has 13 residues. V lost 4 bases and J 4 bases, leaving 10 bases between the germline ends. The CDR3 loop is CASSPTVGYGYTF. In DNA form, the CDR3 reads TGTGCCAGCAGCCCGACGGTGGGCTATGGCTACACCTTC.

CDR3 DNA: TGTGCCATCACAAGCCACAGCACAGATACGCAGTATTTT. This encodes CAITSHSTDTQYF. V gene TRBV6-1 combines with J gene TRBJ2-3; D is uncertain. This CDR3 contains 13 residues. Trimming left V 10 bases short and J 0 bases short, with 11 bases between. The germline gives CDR1 MNHNS, CDR2 SASEGT.

In its sample, this clone was seen a few times. CDR3 sequence (DNA): TGTGCCAGCAGCTCCTCTGGCGGGGGGATTGGGAAGGTTGAGCAGTTCTTC. Translating it yields CASSSSGGGIGKVEQFF. The V and J genes are TRBV5-4 and TRBJ2-1; 8 positions match TRBD2. V shed 3 bases and J 9 bases; nucleotides not matched to a gene: 17. The CDR3 is made up of 17 amino acids. Germline V lookup: CDR1 SGHNT, CDR2 YYREEE (reference sequence).

This clone was seen a handful of times. This chain uses TRBV14 with TRBJ2-7; tentatively, D is TRBD1 (6 bases). This CDR3 region has 12 residues. Trimming left V 1 base short and J 11 bases short, with 12 bases between. Germline V gives CDR1 SGHDN, CDR2 FVKESK. The CDR3 coding sequence is TGTGCCAGCAGCCAAGTGACAGGTACGAAGTACTTC. It translates to CASSQVTGTKYF.

This clone was counted only a few times. The chain carries TRBV5-4 and TRBJ2-1; 8 bases line up with TRBD2. From germline, CDR1 is SGHNT and CDR2 YYREEE (reference sequence). The V segment lost 6 bases and the J segment 10 bases; nucleotides outside the gene matches: 18. The CDR3 length is 16 residues. The CDR3 DNA reads as TGTGCCAGCAACCCCGGAGGGACTAGTGGAAATAAAGAGCAGTTCTTC. Translated: CASNPGGTSGNKEQFF.

This chain connects TRBV6-1 to TRBJ2-3; D remains unclear. CDR1 MNHNS and CDR2 SASEGT come from the germline V gene. The CDR3 spans 15 residues. V lost 5 bases and J 0 bases, leaving 12 bases between the germline ends. CDR3 bases: TGTGCCAGCAGTCGTCATCTTCCCAGCACAGATACGCAGTATTTT. Its translation: CASSRHLPSTDTQYF.

This clone has only a few counts. This rearrangement joins TRBV5-4 to TRBJ1-4; TRBD1 agrees at 8 bases. CDR3 length: 15 amino acids. V lost 3 bases to trimming and J lost 8 bases; unmatched junction nucleotides: 9. Per the germline V gene, CDR1 is SGHNT and CDR2 is YYREEE (reference sequence). The CDR3 protein is CASSSIDRGEEKLFF. The CDR3 DNA reads as TGTGCCAGCAGCTCTATCGACAGGGGTGAGGAAAAACTGTTTTTT. Full variable domain (outside the CDR3, taken from reference TRBV5-4 and TRBJ1-4): ETGVTQSPTHLIKTRGQQVTLRCSSQSGHNTVSWYQQALGQGPQFIFQYYREEENGRGNFPPRFSGLQFPNYSSELNVNALELDDSALYLCASSSIDRGEEKLFFGSGTQLSVL.

This rearrangement joins TRBV7-2 to TRBJ1-6, with D perhaps TRBD1 (5 bases). Germline values: CDR1 SGHTA, CDR2 FQGNSA. Trimming pared 5 bases from V and 5 bases from J, leaving 13 bases between. This CDR3 is built from 15 residues. This CDR3 reads CASSVTGRDNSPLHF. In DNA, the CDR3 is TGTGCCAGCAGCGTTACCGGCAGGGATAATTCACCCCTCCACTTT.

This clone was counted a few times. The V call is TRBV19, the J call TRBJ1-2; 8 bases line up with TRBD1. The CDR3 loop spans 13 amino acids. V lost 5 bases and J lost 7; bases outside the gene matches: 6. Germline assignment: CDR1 LNHDA and CDR2 SQIVND (reference sequence). The chain's CDR3 is CASSRTGSPGYTF. As DNA, the CDR3 is TGTGCCAGTAGTCGGACAGGGTCCCCTGGCTACACCTTC.

V usage is TRBV6-5 and J usage is TRBJ2-3; 7 bases match TRBD2. Germline trimming cut 7 bases from V and 4 bases from J; bases unmatched to any gene: 11. Germline V gene sequence: CDR1 MNHEY, CDR2 SVGAGI. This CDR3 has 15 amino acids. The CDR3: CASTSRRGGSDTQYF. The CDR3, as DNA: TGTGCCAGCACCTCTCGGCGCGGGGGATCAGATACGCAGTATTTT.

This clone was detected many times. CDR3 sequence reads: CASSEWISDQPQHF. The CDR3 DNA follows: TGTGCCAGCAGCGAGTGGATATCCGATCAGCCCCAGCATTTT. The chain links TRBV7-2 to TRBJ1-5; D gene ambiguous. The CDR3 is 14 residues long. V was clipped by 5 bases and J by 5 bases, with 13 bases between them. The germline CDR1 and CDR2 sequences are SGHTA and FQGNSA.

V is TRBV20-1 and J is TRBJ1-2; D not certain. This CDR3 has 11 amino acids. Germline lookup yields CDR1 DFQATT and CDR2 SNEGSKA (reference sequence). The DNA for the CDR3 is TGCACCCTCAATGGGAACTATGGCTACACCTTC. As protein: CTLNGNYGYTF.

The CDR3, as DNA: TGTGCCAGCAGGAGCCCAGGGCATGAGCAGTTCTTC. It translates to CASRSPGHEQFF. The V and J genes are TRBV2 and TRBJ2-1, with D perhaps TRBD1 (5 bases). The germline V gene encodes CDR1 SNHLY and CDR2 FYNNEI. The CDR3 is made up of 12 amino acids. The germline V and J ends were trimmed by 6 bases and 8 bases, with 11 bases remaining between them.

With respect to this clone: Distinct nucleotide sequences in the sample also encode this CDR3. The chain couples TRBV29-1 to TRBJ1-2, with D perhaps TRBD1 (6 bases). V was trimmed by 3 bases and J by 1 base, leaving 12 bases between them. In germline, CDR1 is SQVTM, CDR2 ANQGSEA. There are 14 residues in the CDR3. CDR3 DNA sequence: TGCAGCGTTGAGGGCAGGGGACTTAACTATGGCTACACCTTC. Translated: CSVEGRGLNYGYTF.

This clone was detected ten times or more. Other DNA sequences within the sample encode an identical CDR3. J is TRBJ2-7 and V is TRBV29-1; 10 positions match TRBD1. V lost 6 bases to trimming and J lost 4 bases; unmatched junction nucleotides: 3. The CDR3 is 12 residues long. Germline V gene sequence: CDR1 SQVTM, CDR2 ANQGSEA. DNA of the CDR3: TGCAGCGTCCGGGACAGGGGATACGAGCAGTACTTC. Its translation is CSVRDRGYEQYF.

This clone was counted many times. The chain is built from TRBV11-3 and TRBJ2-4, with D perhaps TRBD2 (6 bases). This CDR3 has 14 amino acids. V was clipped by 8 bases and J by 2 bases, with 13 bases between them. The germline gives CDR1 SGHNT, CDR2 YENEEA. The CDR3: CASSFGGTKNIQYF. In DNA form, the CDR3 reads TGTGCCAGCTCCTTTGGGGGGACCAAAAACATTCAGTACTTC.

This clone came up a few times. The genes are TRBV5-4 and TRBJ2-2; TRBD1 or TRBD2 may be the D gene (6 bases each). Trimming took off 4 bases at V and 5 bases at J, with 12 bases between the two ends. The CDR3 runs 14 residues. Germline V lookup: CDR1 SGHNT, CDR2 YYREEE (reference sequence). CDR3 DNA sequence: TGTGCCAGCAGCAGAGGAGGGGGTACCGGGGAGCTGTTTTTT. As protein: CASSRGGGTGELFF.

CDR3 in DNA: TGTGCCAGCAGTGAGATGGCAGGGTTCCCGGACGAGCAGTACTTC. It encodes CASSEMAGFPDEQYF. This chain links TRBV6-1 with TRBJ2-7; a weak D match, TRBD1 (5 bases). Trimming stripped 3 bases from V and 5 bases from J, with 17 bases between. Germline CDR1 and CDR2: MNHNS and SASEGT. The CDR3 runs to 15 residues.